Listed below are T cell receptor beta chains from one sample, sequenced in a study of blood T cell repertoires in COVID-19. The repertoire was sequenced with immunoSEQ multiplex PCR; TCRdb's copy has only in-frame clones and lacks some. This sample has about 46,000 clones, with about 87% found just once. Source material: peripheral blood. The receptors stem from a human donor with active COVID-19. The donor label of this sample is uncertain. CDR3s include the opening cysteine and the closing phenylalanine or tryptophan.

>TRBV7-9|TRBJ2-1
CASSFRVAGHEQFF
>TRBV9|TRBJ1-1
CASSVDIMNTEAFF
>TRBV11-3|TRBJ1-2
CASSRQGAQGYTF
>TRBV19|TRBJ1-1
CASSTRGREGAFF
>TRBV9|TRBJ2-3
CASGRGDGTTQYF
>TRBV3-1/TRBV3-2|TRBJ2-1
CASSQDWLAGVGNEQFF
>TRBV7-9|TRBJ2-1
CASSLVGQEFGREQFF
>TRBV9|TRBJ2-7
CASSVQAGTSMREQYF
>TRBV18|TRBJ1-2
CASSPSGQPNYGYTF
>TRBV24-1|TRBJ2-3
CATSRLAGGSTDTQYF
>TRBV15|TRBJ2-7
CATSNSGQGSYEQYF
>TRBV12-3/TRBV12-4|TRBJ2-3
CASKLADTQYF
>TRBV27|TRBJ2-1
CASSSQGRYNEQFF
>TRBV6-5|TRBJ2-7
CASSYSTGSGEQYF
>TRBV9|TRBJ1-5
CASSVEAGRDQPQHF
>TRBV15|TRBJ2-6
CATSTLGQVLDVLTF
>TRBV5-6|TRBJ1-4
CASSLEQVWKLFF
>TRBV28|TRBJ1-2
CASSSSGHYGYTF
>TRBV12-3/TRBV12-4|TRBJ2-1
CASSLGGRPFF
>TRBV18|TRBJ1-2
CASSRGQDYGYTF
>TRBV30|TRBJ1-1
CAWSDRDMNTEAFF
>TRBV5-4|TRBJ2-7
CASSPSPVQYEQYF
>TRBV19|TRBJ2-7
CASSAGQGSSYEQYF
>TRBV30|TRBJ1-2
CAWSVKGRPEGYGYTF
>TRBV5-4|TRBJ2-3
CASSSRSGVTDTQYF
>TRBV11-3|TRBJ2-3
CASSRDFSTDTQYF
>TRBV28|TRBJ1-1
CASSPGDRSNTEAFF
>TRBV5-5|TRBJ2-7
CASSLAVDSRYEQYF
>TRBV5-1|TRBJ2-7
CASSFSGNNYEQYF
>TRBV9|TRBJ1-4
CASSGQVSNEKLFF
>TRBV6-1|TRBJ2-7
CASSEDDRPSYEQYF
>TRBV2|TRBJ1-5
CASSEGTDSNQPQHF
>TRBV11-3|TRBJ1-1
CASSLENRGLPEAFF
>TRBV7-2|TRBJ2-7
CASGPGPREQYF
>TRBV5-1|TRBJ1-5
CASSPQGAGQPQHF
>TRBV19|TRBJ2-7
CASSILAGYEQYF
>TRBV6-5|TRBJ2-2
CASSPQGMNTGELFF
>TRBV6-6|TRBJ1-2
CASSRGQGPGYTF
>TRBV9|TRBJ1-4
CASSVAPDYEKLFF
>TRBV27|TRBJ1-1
CASSFRQVDTEAFF
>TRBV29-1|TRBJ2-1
CSVATGSYNEQFF
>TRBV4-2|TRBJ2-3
CASSQGASGTDTQYF
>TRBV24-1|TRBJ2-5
CATSAMRTDQETQYF
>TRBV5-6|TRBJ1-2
CASSVLQANYGYTF
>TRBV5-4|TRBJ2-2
CASSPWDRRAGELFF